The text below deals with one TCR beta chain. CDR3 size: 13 residues. Germline CDR1 GTSNPN, CDR2 SVGIG (reference sequence). The junction had 3 bases not matched to a gene; V was cut back by 5 bases and J by 2 bases. The data are from a study of immune characterization of retroperitoneal liposarcoma. TCRdb used MiXCR to reprocess the PCR reads, holding one entry per CDR3 protein. This sample carries more than 6,000 distinct CDR3 sequences, around 30% of them seen once, and the ten largest clones take around two fifths. The source is a male donor with retroperitoneal liposarcoma. The chain has TRBV30 and TRBJ2-3; 8 positions match TRBD1. Sequenced: blood. DNA for the CDR3: TGTGCCTGGGACAGGGGAAACACAGATACGCAGTATTTT. This sequence encodes CAWDRGNTDTQYF.